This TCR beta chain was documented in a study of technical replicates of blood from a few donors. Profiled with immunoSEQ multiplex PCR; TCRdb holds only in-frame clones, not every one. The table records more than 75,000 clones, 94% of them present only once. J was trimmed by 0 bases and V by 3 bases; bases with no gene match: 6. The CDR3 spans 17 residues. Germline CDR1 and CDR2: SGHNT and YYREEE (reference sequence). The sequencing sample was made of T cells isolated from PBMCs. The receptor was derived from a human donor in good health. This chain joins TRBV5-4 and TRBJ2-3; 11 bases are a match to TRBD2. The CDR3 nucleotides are TGTGCCAGCAGCTGGGGACTAGCGGTCCTTAGCACAGATACGCAGTATTTT. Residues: CASSWGLAVLSTDTQYF.